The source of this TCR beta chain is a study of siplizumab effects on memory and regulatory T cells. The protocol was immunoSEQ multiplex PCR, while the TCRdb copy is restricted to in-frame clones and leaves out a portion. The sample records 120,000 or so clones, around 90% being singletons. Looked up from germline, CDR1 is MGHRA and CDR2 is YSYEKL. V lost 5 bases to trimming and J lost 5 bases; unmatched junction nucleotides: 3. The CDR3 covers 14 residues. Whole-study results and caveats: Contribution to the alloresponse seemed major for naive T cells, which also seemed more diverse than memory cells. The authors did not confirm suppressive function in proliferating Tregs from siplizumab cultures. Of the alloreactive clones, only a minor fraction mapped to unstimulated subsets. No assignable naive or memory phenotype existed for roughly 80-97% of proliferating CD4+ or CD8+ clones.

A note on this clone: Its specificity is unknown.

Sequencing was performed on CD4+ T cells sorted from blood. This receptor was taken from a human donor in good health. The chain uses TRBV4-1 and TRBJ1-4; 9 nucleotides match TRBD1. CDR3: CASSSGTGNEKLFF. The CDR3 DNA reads TGCGCCAGCAGCTCCGGGACAGGGAATGAAAAACTGTTTTTT.